These 3 T cell receptor beta chains came from one sample sequenced in a study of siplizumab effects on memory and regulatory T cells. TCRdb's table, derived via immunoSEQ multiplex PCR, lists solely in-frame clones and lacks some. The sample has about 60,000 clones, around 78% seen once. Material for sequencing was memory CD4+ T cells sorted from blood. All receptors derive from a human donor in good health.

The chain combines TRBV12-1 with TRBJ1-1; TRBD1, the table's D call, was not compared with the DNA. TRBV12-1 is recorded as a pseudogene. The CDR3 loop spans 16 amino acids. The CDR3 nucleotides are TGTGCCAGCAGCTTCGGACAGGTGGGTAAGGACACTGAAGCTTTCTTT. Protein product: CASSFGQVGKDTEAFF.

A single count supports this clone. The chain carries TRBV6-5 and TRBJ2-5; no clear D. The CDR3 is made up of 15 amino acids. V was trimmed by 0 bases and J by 5 bases, leaving 13 bases between them. CDR1 and CDR2 from the germline V gene are MNHEY and SVGAGI. The CDR3 sequence is CASSYSKFPAETQYF. DNA for the CDR3: TGTGCCAGCAGTTACTCGAAGTTCCCGGCGGAGACCCAGTACTTC.

The chain joins TRBV6-1 to TRBJ2-3; 12 nucleotides match TRBD2. The CDR3 runs to 14 residues. Germline V gene sequence: CDR1 MNHNS, CDR2 SASEGT. Trimming at V came to 0 bases and at J to 14 bases, leaving 6 bases not matched to a gene. DNA for the CDR3: TGTGCCAGCAGTGAAGCGGCTAGCGGGGGGGGGCTGTATTTT. Amino acid sequence: CASSEAASGGGLYF.